This T cell receptor beta chain was documented in a study of cytomegalovirus exposure and HLA in healthy donors. In the study overall: When 350 to 500 donors were genotyped, about 81% of them were found to fall in the Caucasian-associated ancestry cluster.

The primer mix had 60 Vbeta and 13 Jbeta primers. Sequenced by immunoSEQ multiplex PCR; TCRdb stores in-frame clones only, minus some. Of 140,000 to 150,000 clones detected, around 79% appear once; the ten largest clones hold 3%. Concerning this clone itself: Its specificity is not known.

Per the germline V gene, CDR1 is MNHEY and CDR2 is SVGAGI. The V and J ends lost 0 bases and 0 bases respectively, with 12 bases between them. The length of the CDR3 is 16 residues. Study-level findings and limits: Later on, a genetic analysis was performed. It linked a missense variant in DCLRE1C with V- and J-gene trimming of TCR beta. Investigators reported approximately 170 TCR beta chains as tied to cytomegalovirus.

Sequenced input: PBMCs. The sequence derives from a middle-aged man in good health and CMV-seropositive. This chain joins TRBV6-5 and TRBJ2-7; possibly TRBD2 for D (5 bases). The CDR3, as DNA: TGTGCCAGCAGTTACTCGACACCGGGATCCTCCTACGAGCAGTACTTC. Its protein product is CASSYSTPGSSYEQYF.